This paragraph reports one T cell receptor beta chain. These data originate in a study of blood T cell repertoires in COVID-19. Study summary: Sites across the United States, Italy and Spain contributed samples from acute and convalescent COVID-19. Nucleic acid was either cDNA or gDNA, and it came from T cells, B-cell-depleted T cells, or PBMCs.

The authors' processing: Amplification of reference gene primers provided the estimated nucleated cell counts. The protocol was immunoSEQ multiplex PCR, while the TCRdb copy is restricted to in-frame clones and leaves out a portion. For V, J and clone size, that table is used; D and trimming come from the DNA. The repertoire has tens of thousands of clones, approximately 88% of them found once; the top ten carry 5.8%. The CDR3 spans 14 residues. With 0 bases removed from V and 13 bases from J, the gap between germline ends came to 21 bases. From germline, CDR1 is GTSNPN and CDR2 SVGIG (reference sequence).

Sequences were obtained from peripheral blood. This TCR was recovered from a man aged 45-60 years with active COVID-19. This chain connects TRBV30 to TRBJ1-2; no clear D gene. CDR3 loop: CAWSVTHDTASGTF. The CDR3 coding sequence is TGTGCCTGGAGTGTGACCCACGACACGGCCAGCGGCACCTTC.